The 22 T cell receptor beta chains listed next were all sequenced from one sample in a study of shared clonotypes between healthy human individuals. Only in-frame clones appear in the TCRdb table, and some are missing; sequencing was by immunoSEQ multiplex PCR. The repertoire holds about 1 million clones, about 75% seen once, with approximately 1.5% in the top ten. The sequencing sample was made of memory CD4+ T cells sorted from blood. Subset denoted: CD45RA-negative fraction. The source is a man between 18 and 35 years old in good health.

Concerning this clone itself: This specimen includes other DNA sequences encoding the same CDR3. The gene calls are TRBV5-1 and TRBJ2-3; TRBD1 is a possible D gene (6 bases). With 4 bases removed from V and 1 base from J, the gap between germline ends came to 16 bases. The CDR3 totals 16 residues. The germline V gene encodes CDR1 SGHRS and CDR2 YFSETQ. CDR3 region: CASSTTGTRGTDTQYF. DNA of the CDR3: TGCGCCAGCAGCACAACAGGGACCCGGGGCACAGATACGCAGTATTTT. The full variable domain, with the rest looked up from reference TRBV5-1 and TRBJ2-3, is KAGVTQTPRYLIKTRGQQVTLSCSPISGHRSVSWYQQTPGQGLQFLFEYFSETQRNKGNFPGRFSGRQFSNSRSEMNVSTLELGDSALYLCASSTTGTRGTDTQYFGPGTRLTVL.

The V call is TRBV9, the J call TRBJ1-2; 11 nucleotides agree with TRBD1. Losses at the gene ends were 6 bases for V and 6 bases for J; bases not matched to a gene: 4. The CDR3 covers 13 residues. The germline CDR1 and CDR2 sequences are SGDLS and YYNGEE. CDR3 amino acids: CASIRDRGDGYTF. The CDR3 nucleotides are TGTGCCAGCATTAGGGACAGGGGGGATGGCTACACCTTC. Combining the CDR3 with reference TRBV9 and TRBJ1-2 gives the whole variable domain DSGVTQTPKHLITATGQRVTLRCSPRSGDLSVYWYQQSLDQGLQFLIQYYNGEERAKGNILERFSAQQFPDLHSELNLSSLELGDSALYFCASIRDRGDGYTFGSGTRLTVV.

V usage is TRBV9 and J usage is TRBJ1-2, with TRBD1 identical over 7 bases. This CDR3 spans 15 amino acids. V trimming: 4 bases; J trimming: 7 bases; junction bases outside the gene matches: 13. CDR1 and CDR2 (germline): SGDLS, YYNGEE. The CDR3 sequence: CASSPEQGTLSGYTF. Here the CDR3 DNA reads TGTGCCAGCAGCCCAGAACAGGGGACCCTTAGTGGCTACACCTTC.

As concerns this clone: Different DNA sequences within this sample yield the same CDR3. The DNA for the CDR3 is TGTGCCAGCAGCTTAGGGGGTGTCCAAGAGACCCAGTACTTC. Translated: CASSLGGVQETQYF. The chain carries TRBV28 and TRBJ2-5; maybe TRBD1 (6 bases). Germline V gene lookup returns CDR1 MDHEN and CDR2 SYDVKM. The V and J ends lost 6 bases and 1 base respectively, with 12 bases between them. This CDR3 has 14 amino acids.

J is TRBJ2-7 and V is TRBV7-8, with unresolved D. The CDR3 loop spans 16 amino acids. Deletions cut 1 base from V and 0 bases from J, with 13 bases between. The germline CDR1 and CDR2 sequences are SGHVS and FQNEAQ. The CDR3 nucleotides read TGTGCCAGCAGCTTAGTTAAGGGCAGAACCTCCTACGAGCAGTACTTC. Translating it yields CASSLVKGRTSYEQYF.

This chain uses TRBV5-4 with TRBJ1-2; tentative D call: TRBD1 (5 bases). Trimming removed 6 bases at V and 8 bases at J, with 11 bases between. This CDR3 comprises 11 residues. The germline gives CDR1 SGHNT, CDR2 YYREEE (reference sequence). The CDR3 loop reads CASIPGLGYTF. The CDR3 bases are TGTGCCAGCATTCCAGGGCTCGGCTACACCTTC.

The chain is built from TRBV6-4 and TRBJ2-1; D perhaps matches TRBD2 (6 bases). Germline CDR1 reads MRHNA; CDR2 reads SNTAGT. The ends were cut back, 4 bases at V and 8 bases at J, with 21 bases in the middle. CDR3 length: 16 residues. The chain's CDR3 is CASSAFAGTASDEQFF. The CDR3 DNA sequence: TGTGCCAGCAGTGCCTTTGCGGGGACCGCCTCGGATGAGCAGTTCTTC.

In DNA, the CDR3 is TGTGCCAGCAGCTTGGCCGGGGCCCAGACCCAGTACTTC. The encoded protein is CASSLAGAQTQYF. V is TRBV5-4 and J is TRBJ2-5, with D perhaps TRBD1 or TRBD2 (5 bases each). With 0 bases removed from V and 6 bases from J, the gap between germline ends came to 9 bases. Germline CDR1 is SGHNT and CDR2 is YYREEE (reference sequence). This CDR3 has 13 residues.

The gene calls are TRBV29-1 and TRBJ1-1; 9 nucleotides align to TRBD1. The CDR3 length is 15 residues. CDR1 is SQVTM, CDR2 ANQGSEA, per germline. Germline trimming cut 4 bases from V and 4 bases from J; bases unmatched to any gene: 10. CDR3 nucleotide sequence: TGCAGCGTTGCACCAATGACAGGGGGGTTCACTGAAGCTTTCTTT. Protein: CSVAPMTGGFTEAFF.

This clone came up a few times. The chain has TRBV2 and TRBJ2-7, with 7 bases that match TRBD1. This CDR3 has 13 residues. Unmatched junction bases numbered 7, after V lost 7 bases and J lost 4 bases. CDR1 is SNHLY, CDR2 FYNNEI, per germline. The CDR3, as DNA: TGTGCCAGCAAGGACAGGCAAAAATACGAGCAGTACTTC. Translation: CASKDRQKYEQYF. The variable domain in full, completed from reference TRBV2 and TRBJ2-7, reads EPEVTQTPSHQVTQMGQEVILRCVPISNHLYFYWYRQILGQKVEFLVSFYNNEISEKSEIFDDQFSVERPDGSNFTLKIRSTKLEDSAMYFCASKDRQKYEQYFGPGTRLTVT.

This sequence joins TRBV6-1 and TRBJ1-1; TRBD1 matches at 8 bases. Trimming took 0 bases from V and 6 from J; bases not matched to a gene: 9. Germline CDR1 and CDR2: MNHNS and SASEGT. The CDR3 consists of 16 residues. The CDR3 protein is CASSEALVGQGAEAFF. As DNA, the CDR3 is TGTGCCAGCAGTGAAGCGCTCGTCGGACAGGGCGCTGAAGCTTTCTTT.

The chain combines TRBV5-1 with TRBJ2-1, with D unclear. CDR3 size: 13 residues. Germline CDR1 is SGHRS and CDR2 is YFSETQ. The V gene lost 4 bases and the J gene lost 4 bases, with 9 bases spanning the gap. CDR3: CASSGPSYNEQFF. The CDR3 region has the DNA TGCGCCAGCAGCGGGCCCTCGTACAATGAGCAGTTCTTC.

CDR3 amino acids: CASSSRQGSGNTIYF. The CDR3 bases are TGTGCCAGCAGCTCTAGACAGGGCAGTGGAAACACCATATATTTT. This chain joins TRBV7-9 and TRBJ1-3; 7 nucleotides match TRBD1. Germline trimming cut 4 bases from V and 3 bases from J; bases unmatched to any gene: 6. The germline V gene encodes CDR1 SEHNR and CDR2 FQNEAQ (reference sequence). This CDR3 region has 15 residues.

The DNA for the CDR3 is TGCGCCAGCAGCCTGGGACAGGTCGATAATGAGCAGTTCTTC. Protein: CASSLGQVDNEQFF. This rearrangement joins TRBV5-1 to TRBJ2-1; 8 positions agree with TRBD1. There are 14 residues in the CDR3. The trim removed 4 bases at V and 7 bases at J, leaving 7 bases unmatched. The germline V gene encodes CDR1 SGHRS and CDR2 YFSETQ.

This clone was seen repeatedly, ten times or more. The chain is built from TRBV19 and TRBJ2-7; 7 nucleotides agree with TRBD1. The germline V gene encodes CDR1 LNHDA and CDR2 SQIVND (reference sequence). The junction had 6 bases not matched to a gene; V was cut back by 4 bases and J by 0 bases. The CDR3 has 15 residues. The CDR3 protein is CASSTGQVASYEQYF. CDR3 nucleotide sequence: TGTGCCAGTAGTACTGGACAGGTGGCCTCCTACGAGCAGTACTTC.

This clone was seen more than once but under ten times. The genes are TRBV11-2 and TRBJ1-1; D gene ambiguous. Trimming removed 4 bases at V and 6 bases at J, with 12 bases between. Germline V lookup: CDR1 SGHAT, CDR2 FQNNGV. This CDR3 is 13 amino acids long. Here the CDR3 reads CASSYRSGAEAFF. Here the CDR3 DNA reads TGTGCCAGCAGCTACCGGAGTGGAGCTGAAGCTTTCTTT.

The chain uses TRBV7-2 and TRBJ2-3, with TRBD2 as a possible D gene (6 bases). CDR1 is SGHTA, CDR2 FQGNSA, per germline. The length of the CDR3 is 16 residues. V was trimmed by 1 base and J by 5 bases, leaving 16 bases between them. Written as DNA, the CDR3 is TGTGCCAGCAGCTTAGTGCGGGTCGGGGGACGAGATACGCAGTATTTT. Translated: CASSLVRVGGRDTQYF.

The chain is built from TRBV5-5 and TRBJ1-2, with 7 nucleotides matching TRBD1. CDR1 and CDR2 (germline): SGHKS, YYEKEE (reference sequence). V dropped 6 bases and J dropped 2; count of bases not matched to a gene: 4. CDR3 length: 13 residues. CDR3 DNA: TGTGCCAGCAACCAACAGGGGAACTATGGCTACACCTTC. Protein sequence: CASNQQGNYGYTF.

A few counts support this clone. The chain recombines TRBV28 with TRBJ1-1, with no clear D. V lost 3 bases, J lost 5 bases, and 7 bases lay in between. The CDR3 totals 12 residues. The germline V gene encodes CDR1 MDHEN and CDR2 SYDVKM. CDR3 amino acids: CASSFRWTEAFF. CDR3 DNA: TGTGCCAGCAGTTTCCGGTGGACTGAAGCTTTCTTT.

V and J are TRBV9 and TRBJ2-3; 8 bases match TRBD1. The CDR3 spans 15 residues. V lost 0 bases to trimming and J lost 8 bases; unmatched junction nucleotides: 8. In germline, CDR1 is SGDLS, CDR2 YYNGEE. In nucleotides, the CDR3 is TGTGCCAGCAGCGTAGTGGACGGGACAGGAAGTACGCAGTATTTT. As protein: CASSVVDGTGSTQYF.

This clone was recorded a few times. V and J are TRBV2 and TRBJ2-2; 14 nucleotides line up with TRBD2. In germline, CDR1 is SNHLY, CDR2 FYNNEI. With 4 bases clipped from V and 6 bases from J, the junction kept 13 bases outside the gene matches. The CDR3 contains 19 residues. The CDR3 sequence: CASSVPTSGGAVKAGELFF. The CDR3 DNA reads TGTGCCAGCAGTGTTCCGACTAGCGGGGGGGCTGTGAAAGCCGGGGAGCTGTTTTTT.

The rearrangement uses TRBV5-4 and TRBJ2-7; the D gene is possibly TRBD2 (6 bases). Germline V gene sequence: CDR1 SGHNT, CDR2 YYREEE (reference sequence). Trimming took off 4 bases at V and 0 bases at J, with 17 bases between the two ends. The CDR3 has 16 amino acids. CDR3 region: CASSHDSGLISYEQYF. The CDR3 DNA reads TGTGCCAGCAGCCACGACTCCGGACTAATCTCCTACGAGCAGTACTTC.